The sequence of this T cell receptor beta chain was determined in a study of T cell responses to AZD1222 COVID-19 vaccine. The method was immunoSEQ multiplex PCR; TCRdb's version includes in-frame clones alone and lacks a portion of them. The sample consists of about 100,000 clones, roughly 84% of them appearing once. The source of this sequence is an adult in good health. Material: peripheral blood, obtained on day 0 of AZD1222 vaccination.

Written as DNA, the CDR3 is TGTGCCAGCAGTTTACGACTAGCGGGAAACACAGATACGCAGTATTTT. It translates to CASSLRLAGNTDTQYF. V and J are TRBV27 and TRBJ2-3; TRBD2 agrees at 11 bases. Germline V CDR1 and CDR2: MNHEY, SMNVEV (reference sequence). V lost 2 bases, J lost 2 bases, and 3 bases stayed unmatched. CDR3 size: 16 residues.